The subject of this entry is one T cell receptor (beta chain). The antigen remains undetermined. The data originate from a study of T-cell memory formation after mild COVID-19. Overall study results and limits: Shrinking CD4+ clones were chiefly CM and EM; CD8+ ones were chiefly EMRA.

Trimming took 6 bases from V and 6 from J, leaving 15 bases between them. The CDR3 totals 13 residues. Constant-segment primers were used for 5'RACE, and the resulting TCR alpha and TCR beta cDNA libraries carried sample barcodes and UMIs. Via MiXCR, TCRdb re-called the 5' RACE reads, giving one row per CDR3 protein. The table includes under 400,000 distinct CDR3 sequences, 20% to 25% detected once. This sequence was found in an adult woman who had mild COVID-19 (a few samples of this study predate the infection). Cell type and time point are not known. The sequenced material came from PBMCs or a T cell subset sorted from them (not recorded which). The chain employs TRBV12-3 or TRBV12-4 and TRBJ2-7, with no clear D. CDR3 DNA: TGTGCCAGCAGCCCTGCCCTTTCGGGCGAGCAGTACTTC. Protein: CASSPALSGEQYF.